The T cell receptor beta chain described here comes from a study of CD8+ T cells in alopecia areata. The CDR3 contains 14 residues. Germline V lookup: CDR1 GTSNPN, CDR2 SVGIG (reference sequence). V was shortened by 6 bases and J by 2 bases, with 15 bases between the two germline ends. It was cDNA, reverse transcribed from extracted RNA, that served as the sequencing template. Sequenced by immunoSEQ multiplex PCR; TCRdb stores in-frame clones only, minus some. The data show 150,000 or so clones, with about 89% seen just once and more than 12% held by the top ten. The chain joins TRBV30 to TRBJ2-3, with D perhaps TRBD1 or TRBD2 (5 bases each). The specimen was CD8+ T cells sorted from blood, collected at week 0. The TCR was taken from a human donor with alopecia areata. The CDR3 protein is CACSGTAYTDTQYF. The CDR3 nucleotides read TGTGCCTGCTCCGGGACGGCTTACACAGATACGCAGTATTTT.